These T cell receptor beta chains were read from a single sample in a study of cytomegalovirus exposure and HLA in healthy donors. Produced via immunoSEQ multiplex PCR; TCRdb's table is partial and in-frame only. The profile covers over 90,000 clones, with roughly 70% appearing a single time and about 16% taken by the ten largest. The source material was PBMCs. Source of these receptors: a woman aged 50 to 65 in good health and CMV-seropositive. The CDR3 runs from the conserved cysteine through the conserved F or W. A D gene is named only where the DNA matches it firmly. Clone size is stated in some rows and not others, as once, few, many or a class when expanded.

clone_size	v_call	d_call	j_call	cdr3_aa	cdr3_nt
.	TRBV28	TRBD1	TRBJ2-5	CASSQQGPGLDSAQYF	TGTGCCAGCAGTCAACAGGGGCCAGGGCTGGACTCGGCCCAGTACTTC
.	TRBV2	.	TRBJ1-5	CASSERPGFNQPQHF	TGTGCCAGCAGTGAGAGACCGGGGTTCAATCAGCCCCAGCATTTT
few	TRBV4-2	.	TRBJ1-2	CASSQGGAGYTF	TGTGCCAGCAGCCAGGGAGGTGCTGGCTACACCTTC
.	TRBV9	TRBD2	TRBJ2-3	CASSVTSGSWTDTQYF	TGTGCCAGCAGCGTCACTAGCGGGAGTTGGACAGATACGCAGTATTTT
.	TRBV25-1	TRBD2	TRBJ2-1	CASRLATRGEQFF	TGTGCCAGCAGACTAGCGACGAGGGGAGAGCAGTTCTTC
.	TRBV11-2	TRBD1	TRBJ2-5	CASSQTGTARETQYF	TGTGCCAGCAGCCAAACCGGGACAGCGCGAGAGACCCAGTACTTC
.	TRBV28	.	TRBJ2-5	CAIIGPGETQYF	TGTGCCATTATAGGACCAGGGGAGACCCAGTACTTC
.	TRBV9	TRBD2	TRBJ2-1	CASSVVAGGNEQFF	TGTGCCAGCAGCGTAGTGGCGGGAGGCAATGAGCAGTTCTTC
few	TRBV18	.	TRBJ1-5	CASSQDLNQPQHF	TGTGCCAGCTCCCAAGACTTAAATCAGCCCCAGCATTTT
few	TRBV5-1	.	TRBJ1-2	CASSLGVEYYGYTF	TGCGCCAGCAGCTTGGGGGTGGAGTACTATGGCTACACCTTC
few	TRBV4-3	TRBD1	TRBJ1-2	CASSQQGANYGYTF	TGCGCCAGCAGCCAACAGGGGGCTAACTATGGCTACACCTTC
.	TRBV7-8	.	TRBJ1-5	CASSLGAGGDRQPQHF	TGTGCCAGCAGCTTAGGGGCGGGGGGTGACAGGCAGCCCCAGCATTTT
.	TRBV20-1	.	TRBJ2-3	CSASSGRGQYF	TGCAGTGCTTCCTCGGGTCGCGGGCAGTATTTT
.	TRBV28	.	TRBJ1-1	CASSARRRPRGTEAFF	TGTGCCAGCAGTGCCCGTAGGAGGCCGCGAGGCACTGAAGCTTTCTTT
.	TRBV30	.	TRBJ2-5	CAWSAGSETQYF	TGTGCCTGGAGTGCGGGGAGTGAGACCCAGTACTTC
once	TRBV7-9	TRBD2	TRBJ2-1	CASSFLAGPYNEQFF	TGTGCCAGCAGCTTTCTAGCGGGACCCTACAATGAGCAGTTCTTC
.	TRBV5-1	TRBD2	TRBJ2-7	CASSFTSGRAPEQYF	TGCGCCAGCAGCTTCACAAGCGGGAGGGCCCCCGAGCAGTACTTC
.	TRBV5-4	.	TRBJ2-6	CANRPGFMAGANVLTF	TGTGCCAATAGGCCAGGTTTCATGGCTGGGGCCAACGTCCTGACTTTC
.	TRBV28	.	TRBJ2-5	CASRGAAQETQYF	TGTGCCAGCCGGGGGGCAGCGCAAGAGACCCAGTACTTC
few	TRBV7-2	.	TRBJ2-3	CASSSPGGTPGGTDTQYF	TGTGCCAGCAGCTCCCCCGGCGGGACCCCCGGGGGCACAGATACGCAGTATTTT
.	TRBV19	TRBD2	TRBJ2-5	CASSQTSGRTQETQYF	TGTGCCAGTAGTCAGACTAGCGGGAGGACCCAAGAGACCCAGTACTTC
.	TRBV28	.	TRBJ2-7	CASSLPGEQYF	TGTGCCAGCAGTTTGCCCGGCGAGCAGTACTTC
.	TRBV30	TRBD1	TRBJ2-3	CAWSGGTDTDTQYF	TGTGCCTGGAGTGGGGGGACAGACACAGATACGCAGTATTTT